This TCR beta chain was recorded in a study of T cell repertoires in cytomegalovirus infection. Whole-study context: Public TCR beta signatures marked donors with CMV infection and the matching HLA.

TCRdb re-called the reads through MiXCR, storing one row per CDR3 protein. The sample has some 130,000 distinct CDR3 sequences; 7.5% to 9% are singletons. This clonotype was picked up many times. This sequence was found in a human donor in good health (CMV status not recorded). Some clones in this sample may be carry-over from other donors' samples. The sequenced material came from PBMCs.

The CDR3 loop reads CASSEQGASTEAFF. In nucleotides, the CDR3 is TGTGCCAGCAGTGAACAGGGGGCAAGCACTGAAGCTTTCTTT. J is TRBJ1-1 and V is TRBV28, with 9 bases identical to TRBD1. Trimming took 5 bases from V and 4 from J; bases not matched to a gene: 5. Germline V CDR1 and CDR2: MDHEN, SYDVKM. The CDR3 sequence is 14 residues long.